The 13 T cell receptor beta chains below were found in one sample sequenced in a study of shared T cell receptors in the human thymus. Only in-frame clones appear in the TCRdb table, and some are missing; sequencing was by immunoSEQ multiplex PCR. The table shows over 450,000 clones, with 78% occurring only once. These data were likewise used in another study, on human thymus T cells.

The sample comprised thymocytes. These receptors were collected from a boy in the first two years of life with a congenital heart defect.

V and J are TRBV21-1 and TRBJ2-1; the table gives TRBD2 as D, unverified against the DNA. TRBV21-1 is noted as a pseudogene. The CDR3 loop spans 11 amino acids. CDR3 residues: CASNPGNEQFF. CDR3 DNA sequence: TGTGCCAGCAACCCGGGGAATGAGCAGTTCTTC.

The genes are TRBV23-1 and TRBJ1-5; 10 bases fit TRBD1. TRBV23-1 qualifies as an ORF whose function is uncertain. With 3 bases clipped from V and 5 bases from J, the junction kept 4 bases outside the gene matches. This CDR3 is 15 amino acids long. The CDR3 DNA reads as TGCGCCAGCAGTCATCGGACAGGGGGACATCAGCCCCAGCATTTT. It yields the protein CASSHRTGGHQPQHF.

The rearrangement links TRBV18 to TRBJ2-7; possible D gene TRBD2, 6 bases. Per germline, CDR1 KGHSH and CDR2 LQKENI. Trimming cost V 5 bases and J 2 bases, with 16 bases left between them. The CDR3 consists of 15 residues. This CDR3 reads CASSDMTREAYEQYF. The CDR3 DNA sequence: TGTGCCAGCTCAGACATGACTAGGGAAGCCTACGAGCAGTACTTC.

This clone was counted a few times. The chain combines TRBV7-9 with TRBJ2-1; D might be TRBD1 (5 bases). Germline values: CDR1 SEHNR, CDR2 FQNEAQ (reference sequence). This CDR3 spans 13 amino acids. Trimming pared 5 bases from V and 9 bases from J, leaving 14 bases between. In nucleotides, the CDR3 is TGTGCCAGCAGCCCCCCTCAAAGGGGTGAGCAGTTCTTC. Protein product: CASSPPQRGEQFF.

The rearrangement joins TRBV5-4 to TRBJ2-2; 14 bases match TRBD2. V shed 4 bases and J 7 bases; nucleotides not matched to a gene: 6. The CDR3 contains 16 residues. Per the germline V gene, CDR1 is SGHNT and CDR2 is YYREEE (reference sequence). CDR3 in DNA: TGTGCCAGCAGCCCGGGACTAGCGGGAGATCACGGGGAGCTGTTTTTT. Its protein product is CASSPGLAGDHGELFF.

The CDR3 loop reads CASSRTASGGLREQYF. The CDR3 DNA is TGTGCCAGCAGCCGAACCGCTAGCGGGGGCCTTCGCGAGCAGTACTTC. J is TRBJ2-7 and V is TRBV27; 10 bases fit TRBD2. Germline CDR1 reads MNHEY; CDR2 reads SMNVEV (reference sequence). The CDR3 has 16 amino acids. Trimming took 6 bases from V and 6 from J; bases not matched to a gene: 14.

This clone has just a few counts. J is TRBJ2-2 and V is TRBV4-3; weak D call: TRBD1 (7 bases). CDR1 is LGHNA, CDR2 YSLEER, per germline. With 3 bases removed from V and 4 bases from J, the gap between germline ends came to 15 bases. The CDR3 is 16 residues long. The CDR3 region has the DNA TGCGCCAGCAGCCAGCTAAACAGGGGAGGCACCGGGGAGCTGTTTTTT. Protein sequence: CASSQLNRGGTGELFF.

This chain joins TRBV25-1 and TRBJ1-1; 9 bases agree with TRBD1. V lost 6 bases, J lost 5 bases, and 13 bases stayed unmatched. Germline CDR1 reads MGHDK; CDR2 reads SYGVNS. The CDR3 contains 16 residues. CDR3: CASRENPGQGRTEAFF. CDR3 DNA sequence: TGTGCCAGCAGAGAAAACCCGGGACAGGGAAGGACTGAAGCTTTCTTT. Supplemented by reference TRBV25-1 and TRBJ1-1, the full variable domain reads EADIYQTPRYLVIGTGKKITLECSQTMGHDKMYWYQQDPGMELHLIHYSYGVNSTEKGDLSSESTVSRIRTEHFPLTLESARPSHTSQYLCASRENPGQGRTEAFFGQGTRLTVV.

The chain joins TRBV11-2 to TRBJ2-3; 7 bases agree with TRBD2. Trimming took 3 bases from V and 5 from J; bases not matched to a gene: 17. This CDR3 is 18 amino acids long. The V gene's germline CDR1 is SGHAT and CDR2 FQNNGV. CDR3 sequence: CASSFGGGAGAVGDTQYF. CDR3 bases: TGTGCCAGCAGCTTTGGGGGTGGGGCGGGAGCTGTCGGAGATACGCAGTATTTT. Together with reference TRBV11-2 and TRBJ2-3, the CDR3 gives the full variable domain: EAGVAQSPRYKIIEKRQSVAFWCNPISGHATLYWYQQILGQGPKLLIQFQNNGVVDDSQLPKDRFSAERLKGVDSTLKIQPAKLEDSAVYLCASSFGGGAGAVGDTQYFGPGTRLTVL.

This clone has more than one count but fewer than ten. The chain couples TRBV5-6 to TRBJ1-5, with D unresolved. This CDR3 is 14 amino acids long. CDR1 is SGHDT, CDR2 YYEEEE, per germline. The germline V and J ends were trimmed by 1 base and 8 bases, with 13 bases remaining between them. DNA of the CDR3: TGTGCCAGCAGCTTGTTTCGGGGTCTGGAGCCCCAGCATTTT. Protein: CASSLFRGLEPQHF.

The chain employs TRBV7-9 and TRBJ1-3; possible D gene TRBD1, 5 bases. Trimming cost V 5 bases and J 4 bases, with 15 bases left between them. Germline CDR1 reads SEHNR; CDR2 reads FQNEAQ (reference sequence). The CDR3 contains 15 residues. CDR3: CASSPWGRGGNTIYF. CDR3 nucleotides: TGTGCCAGCAGCCCCTGGGGGAGGGGAGGAAACACCATATATTTT.

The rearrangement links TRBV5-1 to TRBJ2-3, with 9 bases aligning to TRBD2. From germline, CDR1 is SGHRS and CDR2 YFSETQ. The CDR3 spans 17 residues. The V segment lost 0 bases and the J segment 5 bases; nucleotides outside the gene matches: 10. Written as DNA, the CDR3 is TGCGCCAGCAGCTTGGGTTTTAGCGGGAGCGGTGGAGATACGCAGTATTTT. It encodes CASSLGFSGSGGDTQYF.

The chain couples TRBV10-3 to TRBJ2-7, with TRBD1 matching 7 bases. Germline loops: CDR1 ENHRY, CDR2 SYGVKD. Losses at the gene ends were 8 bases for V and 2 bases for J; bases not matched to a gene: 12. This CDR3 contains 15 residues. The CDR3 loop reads CAIAFTGVATYEQYF. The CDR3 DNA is TGTGCCATCGCATTCACAGGGGTAGCTACCTACGAGCAGTACTTC.